This T cell receptor beta chain was captured in a study of T cell responses to AZD1222 COVID-19 vaccine. The study's findings and limits: White British donors predominated, females outnumbered males, and clonal diversity was possibly underestimated. Vaccine-associated CD4 TCRs spanned spike, dominant at 160-218 and 743-854. Only after the peak T cell response were repertoires sampled.

The V end was cut by 3 bases, the J end by 5 bases, with 5 bases between. The germline gives CDR1 SGHNT, CDR2 YYREEE (reference sequence). This CDR3 has 11 residues. The repertoire was sequenced with immunoSEQ multiplex PCR; TCRdb's copy has only in-frame clones and lacks some. The table has more than 90,000 clones, 65% to 85% seen once. For this clone: Antigen unknown.

Some second doses came at about 4 weeks and others at about 12 weeks; these were pooled. The source is an adult who received the AZD1222 COVID-19 vaccine. The V and J genes are TRBV5-4 and TRBJ1-2; D unresolved. The starting material was peripheral blood, obtained 28 days after the second AZD1222 dose. CDR3 region: CASSSGYGYTF. Here the CDR3 DNA reads TGTGCCAGCAGCTCCGGGTATGGCTACACCTTC.